These T cell receptor beta chains were read from a single sample in a study of blood T cell repertoires in COVID-19. Method: immunoSEQ multiplex PCR; TCRdb's copy keeps in-frame clones and lacks some. The sample shows hundreds of thousands of clones, approximately 86% of them seen only once. The sample was PBMCs or T cells enriched from blood (not recorded which). These receptors were obtained from a woman aged 45 to 65 who had recovered from COVID-19. The CDR3 runs from the conserved cysteine through the conserved F or W. Each record gives: V gene, clone size, J gene, D gene, CDR3 protein, CDR3 DNA. D genes are given only for firm matches. Expanded clones get a size class; other rows say once, few or many, or leave the size out.

>TRBV2|.|TRBJ2-2|TRBD2
CASKGLAGGPTGELFF
TGTGCCAGCAAGGGACTAGCGGGAGGGCCGACCGGGGAGCTGTTTTTT
>TRBV9|.|TRBJ1-2|.
CASSEAETTRSRDGYTF
TGTGCCAGCAGCGAGGCGGAGACTACGAGGAGTAGAGATGGCTACACCTTC
>TRBV4-1|.|TRBJ1-4|TRBD1
CASSPKGPGQGAEKLFF
TGCGCCAGCAGCCCAAAAGGACCGGGACAGGGTGCTGAAAAACTGTTTTTT
>TRBV9|once|TRBJ1-5|.
CASSVGTYNQPQHF
TGTGCCAGCAGCGTGGGCACATACAATCAGCCCCAGCATTTT
>TRBV5-1|.|TRBJ1-6|.
CASSVGTRDNSPLHF
TGCGCCAGCAGCGTAGGGACAAGAGATAATTCACCCCTCCACTTT
>TRBV5-1|once|TRBJ2-1|TRBD1
CASSRMTGYEQFF
TGCGCCAGCAGCAGGATGACAGGGTATGAGCAGTTCTTC
>TRBV7-2|.|TRBJ1-2|.
CASSLGAQGPATGYGYTF
TGTGCCAGCAGCTTGGGGGCGCAGGGACCGGCTACCGGCTATGGCTACACCTTC
>TRBV3-1/TRBV3-2|.|TRBJ2-7|.
CASSLQGNDEQYF
TGTGCCAGCAGCTTGCAGGGGAACGACGAGCAGTACTTC
>TRBV4-1|few|TRBJ2-7|.
CASSYALAASYEQYF
TGCGCCAGCAGCTATGCCTTGGCGGCCTCCTACGAGCAGTACTTC
>TRBV19|.|TRBJ1-2|.
CASSIHNNYGYTF
TGTGCCAGTAGTATCCACAATAACTATGGCTACACCTTC
>TRBV19|.|TRBJ1-1|TRBD1
CASKQTGGNTEAFF
TGTGCCAGTAAACAGACAGGGGGAAACACTGAAGCTTTCTTT
>TRBV11-3|.|TRBJ2-1|TRBD1
CASSLEGTGINEQFF
TGTGCCAGCAGCTTAGAGGGGACAGGGATTAATGAGCAGTTCTTC
>TRBV6-5|.|TRBJ1-1|.
CASCRTANTEAFF
TGTGCCAGCTGTAGGACAGCGAACACTGAAGCTTTCTTT
>TRBV28|.|TRBJ2-5|.
CASTRGLETQYF
TGTGCCAGCACCAGGGGATTAGAGACCCAGTACTTC
>TRBV4-2|.|TRBJ1-2|.
CASSQDRNWGGYTF
TGTGCCAGCAGCCAAGATCGGAACTGGGGCGGCTACACCTTC
>TRBV9|.|TRBJ2-3|TRBD2
CASSSRTSGSVTDTQYF
TGTGCCAGCAGCTCCAGGACTAGCGGGAGTGTCACAGATACGCAGTATTTT
>TRBV6-1|.|TRBJ1-3|TRBD1
CASSDNRGHNTIYF
TGTGCCAGCAGTGACAACAGGGGGCACAACACCATATATTTT
>TRBV3-1/TRBV3-2|.|TRBJ2-3|TRBD2
CASSRGLAGVRGLGTDTQYF
TGTGCCAGCAGCCGGGGACTAGCGGGAGTCAGAGGGTTGGGCACAGATACGCAGTATTTT
>TRBV5-4|.|TRBJ2-7|TRBD1
CASSPTTGGSSYEQYF
TGTGCCAGCAGCCCGACGACAGGGGGAAGCTCCTACGAGCAGTACTTC
>TRBV2|.|TRBJ2-7|.
CASRGLPGAIYEQYF
TGTGCCAGCAGGGGGCTGCCGGGAGCGATTTACGAGCAGTACTTC
>TRBV27|.|TRBJ2-7|TRBD1
CASRRDRTYEQYF
TGTGCCAGCAGACGGGACAGAACCTACGAGCAGTACTTC
>TRBV5-1|.|TRBJ1-1|.
CASSTLTGNTEAFF
TGCGCCAGCAGCACATTGACAGGGAACACTGAAGCTTTCTTT
>TRBV6-5|.|TRBJ2-2|.
CASALGSGRAGELFF
TGTGCCAGCGCCCTAGGAAGCGGTAGGGCCGGGGAGCTGTTTTTT
>TRBV7-9|few|TRBJ1-2|.
CASSLSGVVDYGYTF
TGTGCCAGCAGCCTATCAGGGGTTGTTGACTATGGCTACACCTTC
>TRBV15|once|TRBJ2-2|.
CATLAHNTGELFF
TGTGCCACCCTAGCGCACAACACCGGGGAGCTGTTTTTT
>TRBV4-2|once|TRBJ1-2|TRBD1
CASSHPGQKNYGYTF
TGTGCCAGCAGCCACCCGGGACAGAAAAACTATGGCTACACCTTC
>TRBV28|once|TRBJ2-3|.
CATFDRTGADTQYF
TGTGCCACCTTCGACAGGACCGGCGCGGATACGCAGTATTTT
>TRBV19|.|TRBJ2-5|TRBD2
CASSKIAGGPQETQYF
TGTGCCAGTAGTAAAATAGCGGGAGGGCCTCAAGAGACCCAGTACTTC
>TRBV13|.|TRBJ2-2|.
CASSPNSGTNTGELFF
TGTGCCAGCAGTCCTAATAGCGGAACGAACACCGGGGAGCTGTTTTTT
>TRBV7-2|once|TRBJ2-7|.
CASSRDRSTFYEQYF
TGTGCCAGCAGCCGTGACAGAAGTACCTTCTACGAGCAGTACTTC
>TRBV28|.|TRBJ1-2|TRBD1
CASSPDRAGGYTF
TGTGCCAGCAGCCCTGACAGGGCGGGTGGCTACACCTTC
>TRBV27|few|TRBJ1-2|.
CASSSTGTRRTGFGYTF
TGTGCCAGCAGTTCAACAGGGACAAGGCGGACGGGTTTTGGCTACACCTTC
>TRBV7-2|.|TRBJ1-3|.
CASSPKHDRSGNTIYF
TGTGCCAGCAGCCCAAAACATGACAGGTCTGGAAACACCATATATTTT
>TRBV3-1/TRBV3-2|.|TRBJ1-4|TRBD1
CASSHVSGGDGEKLFF
TGTGCCAGCAGCCATGTTTCAGGGGGCGATGGTGAAAAACTGTTTTTT
>TRBV10-3|.|TRBJ2-7|.
CAISERNLDEQYF
TGTGCCATCAGTGAGAGGAATCTAGACGAGCAGTACTTC
>TRBV2|many|TRBJ2-3|TRBD1
CASRVGQGTDTQYF
TGTGCCAGCAGGGTGGGACAGGGCACAGATACGCAGTATTTT
>TRBV9|.|TRBJ2-1|TRBD2
CASSARLAHYNEQFF
TGTGCCAGCAGCGCCCGACTAGCCCATTACAATGAGCAGTTCTTC
>TRBV5-5|.|TRBJ2-7|TRBD2
CASSLGSGTTYEQYF
TGTGCCAGCAGCTTGGGGTCTGGGACTACCTACGAGCAGTACTTC
>TRBV28|.|TRBJ1-1|.
CASRNRDVNTEAFF
TGTGCCAGCAGAAACAGGGATGTAAACACTGAAGCTTTCTTT
>TRBV28|.|TRBJ1-2|.
CASSLQTGGYTF
TGTGCCAGCAGTTTACAGACGGGAGGCTACACCTTC
>TRBV7-2|once|TRBJ1-6|.
CASSFSDGTRDF
TGTGCCAGCAGCTTCTCCGATGGCACTAGGGATTTT
>TRBV5-1|.|TRBJ2-3|.
CASSPPLANTDTQYF
TGCGCCAGCAGCCCGCCGCTAGCGAACACAGATACGCAGTATTTT
>TRBV27|.|TRBJ2-2|.
CASSSLPRGRTGELFF
TGTGCCAGCAGTTCCCTCCCTCGGGGTCGAACCGGGGAGCTGTTTTTT
>TRBV27|.|TRBJ1-1|.
CASSFRGTEAFF
TGTGCCAGCAGTTTTCGGGGCACTGAAGCTTTCTTT